A single sample is the source of the 23 T cell receptor beta chains below, sequenced in a study of cytomegalovirus exposure and HLA in healthy donors. In the PCR, 60 Vbeta and 13 Jbeta primers were used. The data were produced by immunoSEQ multiplex PCR, yet TCRdb's version contains in-frame clones alone and is incomplete. The sample has under 50,000 clones. Input material: PBMCs. The source of these receptors is a male donor in good health and CMV-seronegative.

The chain uses TRBV27 and TRBJ2-2; a weak D match, TRBD1 (6 bases). Trimming pared 7 bases from V and 4 bases from J, leaving 10 bases between. Germline assignment: CDR1 MNHEY and CDR2 SMNVEV (reference sequence). The CDR3 is 13 amino acids. CDR3 protein: CASIGGGTGELFF. Here the CDR3 DNA reads TGTGCCAGCATTGGGGGCGGCACCGGGGAGCTGTTTTTT.

This chain connects TRBV30 to TRBJ1-3, with TRBD1 as a possible D gene (5 bases). The germline V gene has CDR1 GTSNPN and CDR2 SVGIG (reference sequence). The CDR3 covers 16 residues. V was cut by 6 bases and J by 0 bases, with 18 bases left in between. The CDR3 region is CACTKGNGYSGNTIYF. The CDR3 DNA reads TGTGCCTGTACCAAGGGGAACGGATACTCTGGAAACACCATATATTTT.

The chain employs TRBV15 and TRBJ2-7, with TRBD1 matching over 7 bases. Germline CDR1 is LNHNV and CDR2 is YYDKDF (reference sequence). The CDR3 contains 13 residues. Trimming took 4 bases from V and 3 from J; bases not matched to a gene: 3. The CDR3 loop is CATSINRGYEQYF. DNA of the CDR3: TGTGCCACCAGCATAAACAGGGGCTACGAGCAGTACTTC. Combining the CDR3 with reference TRBV15 and TRBJ2-7 gives the whole variable domain DAMVIQNPRYQVTQFGKPVTLSCSQTLNHNVMYWYQQKSSQAPKLLFHYYDKDFNNEADTPDNFQSRRPNTSFCFLDIRSPGLGDTAMYLCATSINRGYEQYFGPGTRLTVT.

V is TRBV4-2 and J is TRBJ2-7, with 9 bases identical to TRBD1. Trimming at V came to 5 bases and at J to 5 bases, leaving 7 bases not matched to a gene. This CDR3 has 14 residues. From germline, CDR1 is LGHNA and CDR2 YNFKEQ. In DNA, the CDR3 is TGTGCCAGCAGCGAGGGGACAGGGTCCAACGAGCAGTACTTC. Translating gives CASSEGTGSNEQYF.

The chain uses TRBV6-1 and TRBJ2-1, with unresolved D. The CDR3 extends over 11 amino acids. V shed 2 bases and J shed 16 bases, with 12 bases lying between them. Germline-derived CDR1 and CDR2 are MNHNS and SASEGT. CDR3 region: CASSEQTQPFF. The CDR3, as DNA: TGTGCCAGCAGTGAACAGACACAACCCTTCTTC.

The chain couples TRBV4-2 to TRBJ2-7; D might be TRBD2 (5 bases). Per the germline V gene, CDR1 is LGHNA and CDR2 is YNFKEQ. The CDR3 totals 14 residues. The germline V and J ends were trimmed by 1 base and 5 bases, with 12 bases remaining between them. As DNA, the CDR3 is TGTGCCAGCAGCCAAGTGGGCGACTACCACGAGCAGTACTTC. Translated: CASSQVGDYHEQYF.

V and J are TRBV6-1 and TRBJ1-1; 7 nucleotides match TRBD1. The junction had 4 bases not matched to a gene; V was cut back by 8 bases and J by 10 bases. The germline V gene has CDR1 MNHNS and CDR2 SASEGT. The CDR3 covers 10 residues. In DNA form, the CDR3 reads TGTGCCAGCCACCAGGGGGGAGCTTTCTTT. It yields the protein CASHQGGAFF.

The chain has TRBV6-1 and TRBJ2-5; possible D gene TRBD2, 6 bases. This CDR3 has 15 residues. Germline V CDR1 and CDR2: MNHNS, SASEGT. Trimming took 0 bases from V and 2 from J, leaving 10 bases between them. The CDR3 sequence: CASSEALGGQETQYF. As DNA, the CDR3 is TGTGCCAGCAGTGAAGCGCTTGGGGGGCAAGAGACCCAGTACTTC.

J is TRBJ2-7 and V is TRBV7-9; 9 bases agree with TRBD1. Germline V gives CDR1 SEHNR, CDR2 FQNEAQ (reference sequence). The CDR3 sequence is 16 residues long. V lost 0 bases to trimming and J lost 1 base; unmatched junction nucleotides: 4. The CDR3 loop is CASSLAGQGRSYEQYF. The CDR3 coding sequence is TGTGCCAGCAGCTTAGCGGGACAGGGACGGTCCTACGAGCAGTACTTC.

Regarding this clone: A junction boundary mismatches the germline segment, possibly from a read error. Other DNA sequences from this sample encode an identical CDR3 as well. The CDR3: CASSETIQGSYEQYF. CDR3 bases: TGCGCCAGCAGTGAAACGATCCAGGGCTCCTACGAGCAGTACTTC. This sequence joins TRBV6-1 and TRBJ2-7; D might be TRBD1 (5 bases). CDR1 and CDR2 (germline): MNHNS, SASEGT. The CDR3 loop spans 15 amino acids.

The chain recombines TRBV7-8 with TRBJ2-3; no firm D call. This CDR3 has 11 residues. Deletions cut 3 bases from V and 9 bases from J, with 7 bases between. From germline, CDR1 is SGHVS and CDR2 FQNEAQ. The CDR3 coding sequence is TGTGCCAGCAGCTTGGGCCGAACGCAGTATTTT. Amino acid sequence: CASSLGRTQYF.

The rearrangement uses TRBV4-3 and TRBJ2-7, with 7 nucleotides matching TRBD1. J lost 2 bases, V lost 4 bases, and 17 bases had no gene match. Germline assignment: CDR1 LGHNA and CDR2 YSLEER. The CDR3 runs to 18 residues. The CDR3 region is CASSPKADLGTDTYEQYF. The CDR3 region has the DNA TGCGCCAGCAGCCCCAAGGCCGATCTCGGGACAGATACCTACGAGCAGTACTTC.

The V gene is TRBV6-5, the J gene TRBJ1-1; 9 bases align to TRBD1. Per germline, CDR1 MNHEY and CDR2 SVGAGI. The V gene end was trimmed by 6 bases and the J gene end by 7 bases; junction bases not matched to a gene: 6. There are 13 residues in the CDR3. The CDR3 region is CASRFTGGLEAFF. The CDR3 DNA follows: TGTGCCAGCAGGTTTACAGGGGGCCTTGAAGCTTTCTTT.

The chain recombines TRBV6-1 with TRBJ1-1, with 7 bases fitting TRBD1. The junction had 7 bases not matched to a gene; V was cut back by 6 bases and J by 3 bases. The germline V gene has CDR1 MNHNS and CDR2 SASEGT. This CDR3 region has 14 residues. The CDR3 region is CASSATGQDTEAFF. Here the CDR3 DNA reads TGTGCCAGCAGCGCGACAGGACAGGACACTGAAGCTTTCTTT.

V gene TRBV7-9 combines with J gene TRBJ2-7; D is unresolved. The CDR3 sequence is 14 residues long. Germline CDR1 reads SEHNR; CDR2 reads FQNEAQ (reference sequence). V was shortened by 4 bases and J by 2 bases, with 12 bases between the two germline ends. CDR3 amino acids: CASSSPGAAYEQYF. CDR3 nucleotides: TGTGCCAGCAGCTCCCCCGGCGCGGCCTACGAGCAGTACTTC.

The V call is TRBV25-1, the J call TRBJ2-7; 8 nucleotides agree with TRBD1. This CDR3 has 15 residues. Germline assignment: CDR1 MGHDK and CDR2 SYGVNS. V trimming: 3 bases; J trimming: 9 bases; junction bases outside the gene matches: 13. CDR3 sequence reads: CASSDVGTGGARQYF. The CDR3 region has the DNA TGTGCCAGCAGTGACGTCGGGACAGGTGGGGCGCGGCAGTACTTC.

V is TRBV13 and J is TRBJ1-6, with 8 bases lining up with TRBD1. The ends lost 3 bases at V and 7 bases at J; junction bases unmatched: 2. There are 14 residues in the CDR3. Germline V gives CDR1 PRHDT, CDR2 FYEKMQ (reference sequence). The CDR3 DNA reads as TGTGCCAGCAGCTTCGACAGGGGAAATTCACCCCTCCACTTT. Translation gives CASSFDRGNSPLHF. The full variable domain, completed using reference TRBV13 and TRBJ1-6, is AAGVIQSPRHLIKEKRETATLKCYPIPRHDTVYWYQQGPGQDPQFLISFYEKMQSDKGSIPDRFSAQQFSDYHSELNMSSLELGDSALYFCASSFDRGNSPLHFGNGTRLTVT.

The chain employs TRBV11-1 and TRBJ1-1, with D perhaps matching TRBD1 (5 bases). V was cut by 1 base and J by 6 bases, with 15 bases left in between. Germline lookup yields CDR1 SGHAT and CDR2 FQDESV (reference sequence). CDR3 length: 15 amino acids. CDR3 in amino acids: CASSLGFGGYAEAFF. The CDR3 DNA is TGTGCCAGCAGCTTAGGGTTTGGGGGGTACGCTGAAGCTTTCTTT.

The chain links TRBV7-2 to TRBJ2-1, with 9 bases aligning to TRBD2. J gave up 0 bases and V 1 base, and 4 bases lay outside the gene matches. Per the germline V gene, CDR1 is SGHTA and CDR2 is FQGNSA. CDR3 length: 17 residues. The CDR3: CASSLGGTSSSYNEQFF. In nucleotides, the CDR3 is TGTGCCAGCAGCTTAGGAGGGACTAGCTCCTCCTACAATGAGCAGTTCTTC.

The chain is built from TRBV6-1 and TRBJ1-5; D is unresolved. The CDR3 length is 13 residues. The V gene lost 7 bases and the J gene lost 1 base, with 8 bases spanning the gap. Germline CDR1 reads MNHNS; CDR2 reads SASEGT. CDR3: CASKYGSNQPQHF. The CDR3 coding sequence is TGTGCCAGCAAGTATGGCAGCAATCAGCCCCAGCATTTT.

This sequence joins TRBV5-1 and TRBJ2-5; weak D call: TRBD2 (6 bases). Trimming removed 2 bases at V and 10 bases at J, with 15 bases between. CDR3 size: 13 residues. Germline loops: CDR1 SGHRS, CDR2 YFSETQ. CDR3 sequence (DNA): TGCGCCAGCAGCTTCGGAGGGAGAGAGCGCCAGTACTTC. Translated, it gives CASSFGGRERQYF.

The genes are TRBV2 and TRBJ2-3, with a weak D call TRBD2 (6 bases). Germline assignment: CDR1 SNHLY and CDR2 FYNNEI. The germline V and J ends were trimmed by 7 bases and 5 bases, with 22 bases remaining between them. The CDR3 consists of 16 residues. The CDR3 spells CASTRGIRGWVDTQYF. The CDR3, as DNA: TGTGCCAGCACCCGGGGGATTAGAGGGTGGGTAGATACGCAGTATTTT.

The rearrangement joins TRBV6-1 to TRBJ2-1, with 8 bases lining up with TRBD1. With V trimmed by 4 bases and J by 5 bases, 13 bases remained unmatched. The CDR3 sequence is 17 residues long. Germline V gives CDR1 MNHNS, CDR2 SASEGT. CDR3 loop: CASSGASDREVDNEQFF. The DNA for the CDR3 is TGTGCCAGCAGTGGGGCCTCGGACAGGGAGGTCGACAATGAGCAGTTCTTC.